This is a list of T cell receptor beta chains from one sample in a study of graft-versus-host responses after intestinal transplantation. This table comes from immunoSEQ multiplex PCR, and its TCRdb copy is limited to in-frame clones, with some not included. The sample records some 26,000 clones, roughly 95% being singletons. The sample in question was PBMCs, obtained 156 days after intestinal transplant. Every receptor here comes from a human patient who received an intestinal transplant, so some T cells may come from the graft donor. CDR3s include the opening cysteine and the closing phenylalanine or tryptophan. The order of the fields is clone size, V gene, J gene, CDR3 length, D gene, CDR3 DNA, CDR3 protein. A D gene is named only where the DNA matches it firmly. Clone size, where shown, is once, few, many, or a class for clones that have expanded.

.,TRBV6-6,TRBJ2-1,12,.,TGTGCCAGCAGTTCTAACTACAATGAGCAGTTCTTC,CASSSNYNEQFF
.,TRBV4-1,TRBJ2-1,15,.,TGCGCCAGCAGCCCAGGGTTCATATCCTACAATGAGCAGTTCTTC,CASSPGFISYNEQFF
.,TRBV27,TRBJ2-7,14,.,TGTGCCAGCAGTGTTCCGGGTTCTGCCTACGAGCAGTACTTC,CASSVPGSAYEQYF
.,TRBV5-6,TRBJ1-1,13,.,TGTGCCAGCCACTTGGGGCGAGGCACTGAAGCTTTCTTT,CASHLGRGTEAFF
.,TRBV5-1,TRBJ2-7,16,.,TGCGCCAGCAGCTTAGAACATCCGGCTAGCGCCTACGAGCAGTACTTC,CASSLEHPASAYEQYF
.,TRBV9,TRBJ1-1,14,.,TGTGCCAGCAGCGTAGATCCAGCGGGGACTGAAGCTTTCTTT,CASSVDPAGTEAFF
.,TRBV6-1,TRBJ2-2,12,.,TGTGCCACCGACTACATCACCGGGGAGCTGTTTTTT,CATDYITGELFF
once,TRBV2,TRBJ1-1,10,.,TGTGCCAGCCAGGGTCCTGAAGCTTTCTTT,CASQGPEAFF
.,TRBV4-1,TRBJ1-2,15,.,TGCGCCAGCAGCCACATACCTTACGGGGGCGGTGGCTACACCTTC,CASSHIPYGGGGYTF
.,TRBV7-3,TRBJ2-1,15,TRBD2,TGTGCCAGCAGCTTAGGACTAGCGCCTAACAATGAGCAGTTCTTC,CASSLGLAPNNEQFF
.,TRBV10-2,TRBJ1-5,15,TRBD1,TGCGCCAGCAGTGAGCCCGGGACAGAGAATCAGCCCCAGCATTTT,CASSEPGTENQPQHF
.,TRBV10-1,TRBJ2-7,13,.,TGCGCCAGCAGCTCCGGGACCTCCTACGAGCAGTACTTC,CASSSGTSYEQYF
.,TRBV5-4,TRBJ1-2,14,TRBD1,TGTGCCAGCAGGTTGACAGGGGGCAGCTATGGCTACACCTTC,CASRLTGGSYGYTF
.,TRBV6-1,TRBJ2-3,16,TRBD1,TGTGCCAGCAGTGCCACGGCGGGACAGGGGACAGATACGCAGTATTTT,CASSATAGQGTDTQYF
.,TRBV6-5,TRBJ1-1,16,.,TGTGCCAGCAGTTACTCCCCGTGGGGTTCCAACACTGAAGCTTTCTTT,CASSYSPWGSNTEAFF
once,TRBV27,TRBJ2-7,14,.,TGTGCCAGCAGTTTTTTGTCCAGCGACTACGAGCAGTACTTC,CASSFLSSDYEQYF
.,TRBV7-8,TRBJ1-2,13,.,TGTGCCAGCAGCTTAGAACAGGTAGCTGGCTACACCTTC,CASSLEQVAGYTF
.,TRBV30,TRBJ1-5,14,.,TGTGCCTGGAGCGGGATTTCAAGCAATCAGCCCCAGCATTTT,CAWSGISSNQPQHF
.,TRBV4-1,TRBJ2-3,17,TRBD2,TGCGCCAGCAGCCAACCCATCCTAGCGGGATCCCCGGATACGCAGTATTTT,CASSQPILAGSPDTQYF
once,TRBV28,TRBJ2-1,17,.,TGTGCCAGCAGCCCGCCGTCCGGGCGGGAATCCTACAATGAGCAGTTCTTC,CASSPPSGRESYNEQFF
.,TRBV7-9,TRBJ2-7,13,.,TGTGCCAGCAGCTTTAGGACAGCCTACGAGCAGTACTTC,CASSFRTAYEQYF
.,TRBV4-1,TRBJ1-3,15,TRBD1,TGCGCCAGCAGCCAAGGGGACAGCTCTGGAAACACCATATATTTT,CASSQGDSSGNTIYF
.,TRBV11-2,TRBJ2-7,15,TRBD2,TGTGCCAGCAGCAGTGAAGGCGGGAGCTCCTACGAGCAGTACTTC,CASSSEGGSSYEQYF
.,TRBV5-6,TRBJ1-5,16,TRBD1,TGTGCCAGCAGCTTGTACAGGGGGTATAGCAATCAGCCCCAGCATTTT,CASSLYRGYSNQPQHF
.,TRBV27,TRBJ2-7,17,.,TGTGCCAGCAGTTCCCTGGGTGTGGGCGGAAGCTCCTACGAGCAGTACTTC,CASSSLGVGGSSYEQYF
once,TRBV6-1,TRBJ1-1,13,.,TGTGCCAGCAGAGACTGGAGGAACACTGAAGCTTTCTTT,CASRDWRNTEAFF
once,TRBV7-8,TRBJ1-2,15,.,TGTGCCAGCAGTTTATCCAATCCAGGGGATTATGGCTACACCTTC,CASSLSNPGDYGYTF
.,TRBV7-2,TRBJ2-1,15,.,TGTGCCAGCAGCTTTACTACCGCCCCTAACAATGAGCAGTTCTTC,CASSFTTAPNNEQFF
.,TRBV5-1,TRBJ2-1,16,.,TGCGCCAGCAGCTTAGGCTACGCAAGCTCCTACAATGAGCAGTTCTTC,CASSLGYASSYNEQFF
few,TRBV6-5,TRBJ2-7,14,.,TGTGCCAGCAGTTACTCGATCGGCAGCTACGAGCAGTACTTC,CASSYSIGSYEQYF
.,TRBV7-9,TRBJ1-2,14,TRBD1,TGTGCCAGCAGCTTAGCGACAGGGACCTATGGCTACACCTTC,CASSLATGTYGYTF
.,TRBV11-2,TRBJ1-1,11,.,TGTGCCAGCAGCTTTACAGGTGAAGCTTTCTTT,CASSFTGEAFF
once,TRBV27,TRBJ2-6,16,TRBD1,TGTGCCAGCAGCTGGACAGGGGCGCTGGGGGCCAACGTCCTGACTTTC,CASSWTGALGANVLTF
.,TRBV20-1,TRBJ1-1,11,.,TGCAGTGCTAGTAAGGCACGTGAAGCTTTCTTT,CSASKAREAFF
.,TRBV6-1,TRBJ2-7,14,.,TGTGCCAGCAGTGAAGCGCCCGCTTTGGGAGAGCAGTACTTC,CASSEAPALGEQYF
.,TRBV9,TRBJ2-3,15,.,TGTGCCAGCAGCGTAGGAGTCATCGGCACAGATACGCAGTATTTT,CASSVGVIGTDTQYF
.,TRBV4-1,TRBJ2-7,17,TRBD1,TGCGCCAGCAGCCAAGCTTCCCCGGGACAGGGTACCTACGAGCAGTACTTC,CASSQASPGQGTYEQYF
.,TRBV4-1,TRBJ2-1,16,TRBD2,TGCGCCAGCAGCCCGGGACTAGCGAAAGTAAGTAATGAGCAGTTCTTC,CASSPGLAKVSNEQFF
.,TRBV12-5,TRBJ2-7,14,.,TGTGCTAGTGGTTATGAGGCAGGGACCTACGAGCAGTACTTC,CASGYEAGTYEQYF
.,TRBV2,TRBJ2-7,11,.,TGTGCCAGCAGTGAAAAGCAGGAGCAGTACTTC,CASSEKQEQYF
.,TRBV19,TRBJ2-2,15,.,TGTGCCAGTAGTGCAAGGTTGAGGAACACCGGGGAGCTGTTTTTT,CASSARLRNTGELFF
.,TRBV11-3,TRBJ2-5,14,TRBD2,TGTGCCAGCAGCGTGACTAGCGGGGGAGAGACCCAGTACTTC,CASSVTSGGETQYF
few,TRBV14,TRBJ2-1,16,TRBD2,TGTGCCAGCAGCCTCATGACTAGCTCGTCCTACAATGAGCAGTTCTTC,CASSLMTSSSYNEQFF
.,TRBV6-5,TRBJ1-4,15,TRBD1,TGTGCCAGGGGGACCCCGGACAGGGCAAATGAAAAACTGTTTTTT,CARGTPDRANEKLFF
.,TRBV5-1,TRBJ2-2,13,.,TGCGCCAGCAAGGCGGGATGGGGCGGGGAGCTGTTTTTT,CASKAGWGGELFF
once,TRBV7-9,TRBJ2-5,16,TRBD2,TGTGCCAGCAGCCCCGCCCCACTAGCGGGGGAAGAGACCCAGTACTTC,CASSPAPLAGEETQYF
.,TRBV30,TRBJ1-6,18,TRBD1,TGTGCCTGGAGACAGGGGCGCCCGGAGAGCTCCTATAATTCACCCCTCCACTTT,CAWRQGRPESSYNSPLHF
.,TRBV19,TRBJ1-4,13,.,TGTGCCAGTAGTGTCGGGGTAGGGGAAAAACTGTTTTTT,CASSVGVGEKLFF
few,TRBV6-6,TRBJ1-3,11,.,TGTGCCAGCTACATTGGAAACACCATATATTTT,CASYIGNTIYF
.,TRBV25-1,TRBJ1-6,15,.,TGTGCCAGCAATGGGCAGGGCTCCTATAATTCACCCCTCCACTTT,CASNGQGSYNSPLHF